The T cell receptor (beta chain) described here comes from a study of blood T cell repertoires in COVID-19. In this sample, this clone turned up a few times. CDR3 size: 15 residues. CDR1 and CDR2 from the germline V gene are SGHRS and YFSETQ. Trimming cost V 0 bases and J 3 bases, with 10 bases left between them. Produced via immunoSEQ multiplex PCR; TCRdb's table is partial and in-frame only. The top ten clones hold more than 15% of a sample with tens of thousands of clones, 81% of them seen once. The chain carries TRBV5-1 and TRBJ1-5, with D maybe TRBD1 (6 bases). The sequenced sample was peripheral blood. The sequence derives from a woman in her sixties with acute or convalescent COVID-19. CDR3 nucleotide sequence: TGCGCCAGCAGCTTGGAGGGACACGTCAATCAGCCCCAGCATTTT. This codes for CASSLEGHVNQPQHF.